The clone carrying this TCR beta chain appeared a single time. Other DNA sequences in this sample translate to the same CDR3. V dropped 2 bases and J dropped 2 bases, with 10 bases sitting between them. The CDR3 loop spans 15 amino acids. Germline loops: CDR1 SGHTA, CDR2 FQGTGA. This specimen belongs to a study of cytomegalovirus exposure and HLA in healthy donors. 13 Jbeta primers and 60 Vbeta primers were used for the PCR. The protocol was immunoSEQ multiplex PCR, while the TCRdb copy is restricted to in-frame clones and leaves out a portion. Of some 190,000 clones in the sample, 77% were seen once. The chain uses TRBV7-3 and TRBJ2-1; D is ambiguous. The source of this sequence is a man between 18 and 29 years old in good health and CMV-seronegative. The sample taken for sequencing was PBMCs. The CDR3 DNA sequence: TGTGCCAGCAGCTTAGGAGAAGGTCCCTACAATGAGCAGTTCTTC. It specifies CASSLGEGPYNEQFF. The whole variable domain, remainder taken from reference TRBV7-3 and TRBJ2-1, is GAGVSQTPSNKVTEKGKYVELRCDPISGHTALYWYRQSLGQGPEFLIYFQGTGAADDSGLPNDRFFAVRPEGSVSTLKIQRTERGDSAVYLCASSLGEGPYNEQFFGPGTRLTVL.